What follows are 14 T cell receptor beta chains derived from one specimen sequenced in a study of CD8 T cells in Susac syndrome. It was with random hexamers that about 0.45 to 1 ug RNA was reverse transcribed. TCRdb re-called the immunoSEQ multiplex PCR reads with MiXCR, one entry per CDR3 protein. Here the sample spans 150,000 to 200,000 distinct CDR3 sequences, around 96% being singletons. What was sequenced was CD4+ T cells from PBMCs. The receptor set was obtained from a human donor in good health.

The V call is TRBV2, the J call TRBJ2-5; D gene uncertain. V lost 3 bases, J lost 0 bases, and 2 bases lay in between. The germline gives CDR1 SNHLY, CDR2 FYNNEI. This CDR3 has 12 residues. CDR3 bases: TGTGCCAGCAGTGACAACCAAGAGACCCAGTACTTC. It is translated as CASSDNQETQYF.

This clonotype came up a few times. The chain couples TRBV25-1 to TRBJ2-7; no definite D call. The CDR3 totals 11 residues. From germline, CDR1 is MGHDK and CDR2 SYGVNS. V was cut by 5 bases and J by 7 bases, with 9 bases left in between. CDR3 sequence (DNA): TGTGCCAGCAGTTATGGGCGGGAGCAGTACTTC. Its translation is CASSYGREQYF.

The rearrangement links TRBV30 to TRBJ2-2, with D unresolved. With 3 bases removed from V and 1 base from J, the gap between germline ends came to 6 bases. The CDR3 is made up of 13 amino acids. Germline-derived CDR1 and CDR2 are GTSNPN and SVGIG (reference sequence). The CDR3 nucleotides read TGTGCCTGGAGGGAAGGGAACACCGGGGAGCTGTTTTTT. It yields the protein CAWREGNTGELFF.

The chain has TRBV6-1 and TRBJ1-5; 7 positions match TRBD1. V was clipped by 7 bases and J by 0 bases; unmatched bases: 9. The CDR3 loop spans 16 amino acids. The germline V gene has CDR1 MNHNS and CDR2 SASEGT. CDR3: CASNTGTAHSNQPQHF. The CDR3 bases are TGTGCCAGCAACACCGGGACAGCCCATAGCAATCAGCCCCAGCATTTT.

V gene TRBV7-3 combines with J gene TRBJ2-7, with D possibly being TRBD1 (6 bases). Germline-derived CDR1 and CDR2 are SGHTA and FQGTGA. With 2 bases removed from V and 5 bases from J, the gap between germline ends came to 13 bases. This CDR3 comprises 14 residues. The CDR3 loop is CASSLSTGEHEQYF. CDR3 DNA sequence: TGTGCCAGCAGCTTATCGACAGGAGAGCACGAGCAGTACTTC.

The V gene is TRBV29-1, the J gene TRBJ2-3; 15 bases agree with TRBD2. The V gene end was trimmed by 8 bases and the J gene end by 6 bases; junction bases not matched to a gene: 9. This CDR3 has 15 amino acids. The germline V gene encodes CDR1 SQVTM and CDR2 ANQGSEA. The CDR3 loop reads CSYIRTSGGADTQYF. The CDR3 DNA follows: TGCAGCTACATCAGGACTAGCGGGGGGGCGGATACGCAGTATTTT.

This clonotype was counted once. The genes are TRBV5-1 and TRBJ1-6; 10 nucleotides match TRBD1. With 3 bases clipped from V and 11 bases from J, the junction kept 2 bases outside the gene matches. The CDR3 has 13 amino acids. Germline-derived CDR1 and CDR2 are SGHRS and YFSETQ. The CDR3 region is CASSWGQGTPLHF. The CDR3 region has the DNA TGCGCCAGCAGCTGGGGACAGGGGACACCCCTCCACTTT. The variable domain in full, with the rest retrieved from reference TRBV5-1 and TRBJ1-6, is KAGVTQTPRYLIKTRGQQVTLSCSPISGHRSVSWYQQTPGQGLQFLFEYFSETQRNKGNFPGRFSGRQFSNSRSEMNVSTLELGDSALYLCASSWGQGTPLHFGNGTRLTVT.

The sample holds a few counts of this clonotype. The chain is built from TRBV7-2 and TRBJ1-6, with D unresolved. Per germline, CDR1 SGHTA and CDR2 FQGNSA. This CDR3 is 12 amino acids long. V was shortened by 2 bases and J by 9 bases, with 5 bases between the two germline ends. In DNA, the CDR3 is TGTGCCAGCAGCTTACCAACTTCACCCCTCCACTTT. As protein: CASSLPTSPLHF.

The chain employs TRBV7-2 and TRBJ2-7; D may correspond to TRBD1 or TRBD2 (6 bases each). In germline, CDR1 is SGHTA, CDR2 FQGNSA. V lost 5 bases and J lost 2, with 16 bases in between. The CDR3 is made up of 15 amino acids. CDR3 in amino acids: CASSPSPGAAYEQYF. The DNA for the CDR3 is TGTGCCAGCAGCCCTAGCCCGGGGGCGGCCTACGAGCAGTACTTC.

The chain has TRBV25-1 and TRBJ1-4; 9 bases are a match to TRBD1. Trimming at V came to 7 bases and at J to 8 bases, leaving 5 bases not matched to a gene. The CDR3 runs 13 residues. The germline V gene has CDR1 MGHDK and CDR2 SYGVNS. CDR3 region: CASTDRGREKLFF. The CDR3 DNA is TGTGCCAGCACGGACAGGGGAAGAGAAAAACTGTTTTTT.

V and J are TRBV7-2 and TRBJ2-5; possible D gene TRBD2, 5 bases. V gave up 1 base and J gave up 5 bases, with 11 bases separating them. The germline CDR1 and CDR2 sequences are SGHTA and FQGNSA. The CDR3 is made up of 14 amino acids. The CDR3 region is CASSLVGVVETQYF. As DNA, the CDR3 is TGTGCCAGCAGCTTAGTCGGGGTGGTGGAGACCCAGTACTTC.

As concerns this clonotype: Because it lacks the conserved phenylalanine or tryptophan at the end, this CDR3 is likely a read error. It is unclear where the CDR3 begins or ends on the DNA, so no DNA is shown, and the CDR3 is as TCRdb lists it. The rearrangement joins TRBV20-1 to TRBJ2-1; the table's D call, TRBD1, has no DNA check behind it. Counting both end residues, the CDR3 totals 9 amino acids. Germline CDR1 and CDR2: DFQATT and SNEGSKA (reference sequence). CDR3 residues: CSARDRGEL.

This CDR3 is CATSRGEGGITEAFF. CDR3 bases: TGTGCCACCAGCAGGGGGGAAGGGGGCATCACTGAAGCTTTCTTT. The chain combines TRBV15 with TRBJ1-1, with 7 bases that match TRBD1. Germline CDR1 LNHNV, CDR2 YYDKDF (reference sequence). Unmatched junction bases numbered 8, after V lost 3 bases and J lost 4 bases. The CDR3 has 15 residues.

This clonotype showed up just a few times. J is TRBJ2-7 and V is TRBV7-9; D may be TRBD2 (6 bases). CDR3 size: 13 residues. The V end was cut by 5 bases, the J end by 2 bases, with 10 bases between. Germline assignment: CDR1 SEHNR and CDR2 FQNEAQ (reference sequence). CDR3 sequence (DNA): TGTGCCAGCAGCCCCCCGGGAGCCTACGAGCAGTACTTC. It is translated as CASSPPGAYEQYF.